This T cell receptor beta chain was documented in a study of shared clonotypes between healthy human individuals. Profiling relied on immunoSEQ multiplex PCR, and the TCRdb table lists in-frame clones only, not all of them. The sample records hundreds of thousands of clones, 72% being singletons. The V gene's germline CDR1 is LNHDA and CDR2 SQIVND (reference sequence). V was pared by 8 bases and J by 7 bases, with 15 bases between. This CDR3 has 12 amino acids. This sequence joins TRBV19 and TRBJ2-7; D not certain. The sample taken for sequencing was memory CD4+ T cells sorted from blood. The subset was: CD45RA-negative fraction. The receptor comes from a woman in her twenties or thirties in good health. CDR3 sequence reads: CASSLGSREQYF. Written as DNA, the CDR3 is TGTGCCAGTTCCCTCGGGTCGCGGGAGCAGTACTTC. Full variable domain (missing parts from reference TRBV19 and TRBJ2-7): DGGITQSPKYLFRKEGQNVTLSCEQNLNHDAMYWYRQDPGQGLRLIYYSQIVNDFQKGDIAEGYSVSREKKESFPLTVTSAQKNPTAFYLCASSLGSREQYFGPGTRLTVT.